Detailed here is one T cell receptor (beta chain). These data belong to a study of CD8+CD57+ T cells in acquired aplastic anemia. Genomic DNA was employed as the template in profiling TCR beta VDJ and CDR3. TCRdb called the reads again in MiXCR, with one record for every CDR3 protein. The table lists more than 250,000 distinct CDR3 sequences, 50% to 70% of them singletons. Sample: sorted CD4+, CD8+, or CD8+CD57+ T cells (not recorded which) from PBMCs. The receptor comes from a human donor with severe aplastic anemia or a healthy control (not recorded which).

The CDR3, as DNA: TGTGCCACCAGCCGAACCGGGACCCGAAATCAGCCCCAGCATTTT. Translation: CATSRTGTRNQPQHF. The chain joins TRBV15 to TRBJ1-5, with D possibly being TRBD1 (5 bases). V dropped 5 bases and J dropped 4 bases, with 15 bases sitting between them. In germline, CDR1 is LNHNV, CDR2 YYDKDF (reference sequence). CDR3 length equals 15 residues.